The 25 T cell receptor beta chains below were found in one sample sequenced in a study of beta chain features in type 1 diabetes. No antigens are known for them. Regarding the study as a whole: Within each of all four CD4+ subsets, Type 1 diabetes patients had TCRB CDR3s that were moderately but significantly shorter.

All of the isolated RNA was reverse transcribed, so expressed TCRB transcripts were sequenced. Sequenced by immunoSEQ multiplex PCR; TCRdb stores in-frame clones only, minus some. The sample gives 100,000 to 150,000 clones, 7.5% to 9.5% of which show up once; roughly 0.75% is in the top ten. Sequencing used central memory CD4+ T cells from blood. The receptors stem from a man between 25 and 39 years old with type 1 diabetes.

J is TRBJ2-1 and V is TRBV7-2; D gene ambiguous. Trimming took 0 bases from V and 8 from J, leaving 11 bases between them. Germline loops: CDR1 SGHTA, CDR2 FQGNSA. The CDR3 contains 14 residues. The CDR3 DNA follows: TGTGCCAGCAGCTTAGCCGGGTGGTCACATGAGCAGTTCTTC. As protein: CASSLAGWSHEQFF.

A few counts support this clone. The V gene is TRBV6-5, the J gene TRBJ2-2, with 10 bases matching TRBD1. The J segment lost 10 bases and the V segment lost 4 bases, leaving 12 bases of the junction unmatched. This CDR3 has 16 residues. Germline CDR1 and CDR2: MNHEY and SVGAGI. CDR3 region: CASSSPGQGTLMELFF. DNA for the CDR3: TGTGCCAGCAGTTCCCCGGGACAGGGGACTTTAATGGAGCTGTTTTTT.

This clone has just a few counts. This chain uses TRBV6-5 with TRBJ2-3; TRBD2 is a possible D gene (5 bases). Germline CDR1 is MNHEY and CDR2 is SVGAGI. The ends were cut back, 4 bases at V and 0 bases at J, with 11 bases in the middle. CDR3 length equals 15 residues. The CDR3 DNA reads as TGTGCCAGCAGTTCCATCAGGACTAGCACAGATACGCAGTATTTT. Translating gives CASSSIRTSTDTQYF.

This clone was detected only a few times. The genes are TRBV7-3 and TRBJ2-3, with 8 bases that match TRBD1. The germline gives CDR1 SGHTA, CDR2 FQGTGA. The length of the CDR3 is 16 residues. Losses at the gene ends were 5 bases for V and 4 bases for J; bases not matched to a gene: 11. CDR3 protein: CASSRSGTGRADTQYF. CDR3 DNA sequence: TGTGCCAGCAGCCGCTCGGGGACAGGCCGTGCAGATACGCAGTATTTT.

The V and J genes are TRBV11-2 and TRBJ2-5; no clear D. The CDR3 has 12 amino acids. Germline loops: CDR1 SGHAT, CDR2 FQNNGV. Trimming removed 5 bases at V and 5 bases at J, with 9 bases between. CDR3 region: CASSISPETQYF. Written as DNA, the CDR3 is TGTGCCAGCAGCATCTCTCCCGAGACCCAGTACTTC.

The chain links TRBV4-1 to TRBJ1-5; unclear D gene. The germline V gene has CDR1 MGHRA and CDR2 YSYEKL. With 1 base removed from V and 6 bases from J, the gap between germline ends came to 7 bases. There are 13 residues in the CDR3. The CDR3 DNA is TGCGCCAGCAGCCAAGTTTCCAGTCAGCCCCAGCATTTT. This encodes CASSQVSSQPQHF.

In this sample, this clone turned up a few times. The chain couples TRBV5-4 to TRBJ2-4; 7 nucleotides match TRBD2. Per germline, CDR1 SGHNT and CDR2 YYREEE (reference sequence). The CDR3 is 14 amino acids. J lost 6 bases, V lost 3 bases, and 6 bases had no gene match. Here the CDR3 DNA reads TGTGCCAGCAGCTCCTGGGGGGGAGGAAACATTCAGTACTTC. The encoded protein is CASSSWGGGNIQYF.

The chain joins TRBV6-6 to TRBJ1-5, with D possibly matching TRBD1 (6 bases). The germline V gene encodes CDR1 MNHNY and CDR2 SVGAGI (reference sequence). Between the trimmed V and J ends, which lost 8 bases and 5 bases, there was a span of 10 bases. The CDR3 runs to 12 residues. CDR3 in DNA: TGTGCCAGCGGACAGAGATATCAGCCCCAGCATTTT. It encodes CASGQRYQPQHF.

The chain has TRBV27 and TRBJ1-4; weak D call: TRBD1 (5 bases). This CDR3 has 16 residues. Germline V gene sequence: CDR1 MNHEY, CDR2 SMNVEV (reference sequence). Trimming removed 3 bases from V and 5 bases from J, with 16 bases in between. The CDR3 DNA follows: TGTGCCAGCAGTTTCCTGGGTGGAGGGGAGAATGAAAAACTGTTTTTT. It is translated as CASSFLGGGENEKLFF.

The genes are TRBV2 and TRBJ2-7; D is unclear. The germline V gene encodes CDR1 SNHLY and CDR2 FYNNEI. CDR3 length equals 12 residues. Trimming took 3 bases from V and 3 from J, leaving 6 bases between them. CDR3 nucleotides: TGTGCCAGCAGTGATAGGAGCTACGAGCAGTACTTC. Protein sequence: CASSDRSYEQYF.

The chain joins TRBV28 to TRBJ2-3, with TRBD2 identical over 13 bases. The V and J ends lost 6 bases and 1 base, in that order; junction bases with no gene match: 10. CDR1 and CDR2 from the germline V gene are MDHEN and SYDVKM. The length of the CDR3 is 18 residues. CDR3: CASSQSPGLAGGTDTQYF. The CDR3 coding sequence is TGTGCCAGCAGCCAAAGCCCCGGACTAGCGGGGGGCACAGATACGCAGTATTTT.

This chain joins TRBV6-1 and TRBJ2-1, with TRBD1 identical over 8 bases. Germline CDR1 and CDR2: MNHNS and SASEGT. Germline trimming cut 4 bases from V and 2 bases from J; bases unmatched to any gene: 10. This CDR3 is 17 amino acids long. The CDR3 DNA follows: TGTGCCAGCAGTGGAAGGGCAGGGGACAGGACCTACAATGAGCAGTTCTTC. Translating gives CASSGRAGDRTYNEQFF.

This clone was seen more than once but under ten times. The V call is TRBV5-1, the J call TRBJ2-7; 7 nucleotides align to TRBD1. V lost 2 bases and J lost 6; bases outside the gene matches: 14. CDR1 and CDR2 (germline): SGHRS, YFSETQ. The length of the CDR3 is 16 residues. The CDR3 DNA follows: TGCGCCAGCAGCTTTTTGGGGACAGCTCTTGGATCCGAGCAGTACTTC. It encodes CASSFLGTALGSEQYF.

This clone was seen more than once but under ten times. The gene calls are TRBV4-2 and TRBJ1-2; D gene unclear. V dropped 1 base and J dropped 8 bases, with 11 bases sitting between them. The CDR3 runs 13 residues. Germline CDR1 is LGHNA and CDR2 is YNFKEQ. The CDR3 loop is CASSQAPGRGYTF. CDR3 nucleotide sequence: TGTGCCAGCAGCCAAGCTCCCGGTCGGGGCTACACCTTC.

This clone was recorded at least ten times. The CDR3 loop is CARTETRSPLHF. CDR3 coding DNA: TGTGCCAGGACAGAGACCCGGTCACCCCTCCACTTT. V is TRBV21-1 and J is TRBJ1-6; TRBD1 reflects the table's D call only, with no check against the DNA. TRBV21-1 corresponds to a pseudogene. The CDR3 contains 12 residues.

The gene calls are TRBV29-1 and TRBJ1-2, with D possibly being TRBD1 (6 bases). The CDR3 covers 12 residues. Trimming cost V 3 bases and J 7 bases, with 12 bases left between them. Germline CDR1 and CDR2: SQVTM and ANQGSEA. The CDR3 sequence: CSVERTDVGYTF. CDR3 coding DNA: TGCAGCGTTGAGCGGACAGATGTTGGCTACACCTTC. The full variable domain, with the rest looked up from reference TRBV29-1 and TRBJ1-2, is SAVISQKPSRDICQRGTSLTIQCQVDSQVTMMFWYRQQPGQSLTLIATANQGSEATYESGFVIDKFPISRPNLTFSTLTVSNMSPEDSSIYLCSVERTDVGYTFGSGTRLTVV.

This clone has more than one count but fewer than ten. The chain couples TRBV6-5 to TRBJ2-5; TRBD1 matches 12 bases. After removal of 3 bases from V and 4 bases from J, the junction contained 6 bases not matched to a gene. The CDR3 is 16 residues long. Germline V gives CDR1 MNHEY, CDR2 SVGAGI. CDR3 region: CASSYGTGGLGETQYF. The CDR3 DNA is TGTGCCAGCAGTTATGGGACAGGGGGCTTGGGAGAGACCCAGTACTTC.

This clone was seen only a few times. The DNA of the CDR3 is TGCGCCAGCAGCTTGGCAGGGGGCACAGATACGCAGTATTTT. Translating it yields CASSLAGGTDTQYF. The chain is built from TRBV5-1 and TRBJ2-3; D is perhaps TRBD1 (6 bases). This CDR3 has 14 residues. Trimming took 0 bases from V and 1 from J, leaving 6 bases between them. Germline lookup yields CDR1 SGHRS and CDR2 YFSETQ.

This clone was picked up a small number of times. The chain has TRBV6-4 and TRBJ1-1; 10 nucleotides align to TRBD1. Germline V CDR1 and CDR2: MRHNA, SNTAGT. V lost 6 bases to trimming and J lost 5 bases; unmatched junction nucleotides: 3. The CDR3 length is 13 residues. The CDR3 bases are TGTGCCAGCAGAGCGGACAGGGGGACTGAAGCTTTCTTT. As protein: CASRADRGTEAFF.

V and J are TRBV5-7 and TRBJ1-5; 7 positions agree with TRBD1. TRBV5-7 is flagged as an ORF with uncertain function. V gave up 3 bases and J gave up 0 bases; unmatched junction bases: 15. There are 19 residues in the CDR3. CDR3 in DNA: TGTGCCAGCAGCTCCAGTTCCGGGACAGCTCAGGATAGCAATCAGCCCCAGCATTTT. Its protein is CASSSSSGTAQDSNQPQHF.

Only a few counts were recorded for this clone. The chain couples TRBV2 to TRBJ1-5; TRBD1 aligns across 8 bases. Trimming removed 1 base from V and 4 bases from J; junction bases left unmatched: 0. The CDR3 has 14 residues. Germline values: CDR1 SNHLY, CDR2 FYNNEI. CDR3 sequence (DNA): TGTGCCAGCAGTGAAGGGACAGGGAATCAGCCCCAGCATTTT. It specifies CASSEGTGNQPQHF.

This clone was seen only a few times. Additional DNA sequences in this sample encode the identical CDR3. The CDR3 protein is CASSLSGEDEQYF. DNA for the CDR3: TGTGCCAGCAGTTTATCCGGTGAGGACGAGCAGTACTTC. The chain employs TRBV28 and TRBJ2-7; D is undetermined. Looked up from germline, CDR1 is MDHEN and CDR2 is SYDVKM. The length of the CDR3 is 13 residues. Between the trimmed V and J ends, which lost 1 base and 5 bases, there was a span of 9 bases.

The rearrangement links TRBV11-1 to TRBJ2-5; TRBD1 matches at 7 bases. V lost 8 bases, J lost 2 bases, and 14 bases stayed unmatched. In germline, CDR1 is SGHAT, CDR2 FQDESV (reference sequence). The CDR3 covers 16 residues. CDR3 sequence reads: CASRRRDSLVQETQYF. The DNA for the CDR3 is TGTGCCAGCCGACGTCGGGACAGCCTGGTTCAAGAGACCCAGTACTTC.

This clone has more than one count but fewer than ten. The chain is built from TRBV5-6 and TRBJ2-1, with 7 bases aligning to TRBD1. Germline-derived CDR1 and CDR2 are SGHDT and YYEEEE. The CDR3 is 15 residues long. V gave up 1 base and J gave up 10 bases; unmatched junction bases: 11. DNA for the CDR3: TGTGCCAGCAGCTTGTCTGACAGGGCCTTCGGGGAGCAGTTCTTC. Its protein product is CASSLSDRAFGEQFF.

The rearrangement joins TRBV7-2 to TRBJ1-2; D gene ambiguous. CDR1 SGHTA and CDR2 FQGNSA come from the germline V gene. The CDR3 sequence is 14 residues long. Trimming cost V 3 bases and J 7 bases, with 15 bases left between them. CDR3 coding DNA: TGTGCCAGCAGCTTCAAGGCTTGGAGTGGTGGCTACACCTTC. This codes for CASSFKAWSGGYTF.